These T cell receptor beta chains were read from a single sample in a study of blood T cell repertoires in COVID-19. The data were produced by immunoSEQ multiplex PCR, yet TCRdb's version contains in-frame clones alone and is incomplete. The sample records around 130,000 clones, approximately 83% being singletons. Sequencing was performed on peripheral blood. These receptor sequences come from a woman aged 45-60 years who had recovered from COVID-19. The CDR3 runs from the conserved cysteine through the conserved F or W.

>TRBV3-1/TRBV3-2|TRBJ2-3
CASSRLAGGADTQYF
>TRBV7-8|TRBJ2-1
CASSPRSSYNEQFF
>TRBV3-1/TRBV3-2|TRBJ2-5
CASSQQVVAGGPREETQYF
>TRBV30|TRBJ1-6
CAWQDRYRNNSPLHF
>TRBV4-1|TRBJ1-5
CASSQVVLGQPQHF
>TRBV28|TRBJ1-4
CASSPRGAKEKLFF
>TRBV4-1|TRBJ1-4
CASSQGDRALLNEKLFF
>TRBV10-1|TRBJ2-7
CASSDGTGGVEQYF
>TRBV5-4|TRBJ1-2
CATLRTGAIYGYTF
>TRBV6-6|TRBJ1-5
CASSQRGTGTRPQHF
>TRBV7-9|TRBJ1-1
CASSSGQGWTEAFF